The 6 T cell receptor beta chains below were found in one sample sequenced in a study of shared clonotypes between healthy human individuals (dated by TCRdb to the early 2020s). Libraries were built with the immunoSEQ multiplex PCR assay. Here the immuneACCESS table is served through TCRdb, limited to in-frame sequences with V and J called. Missing clones are a known gap in these copies; in checked studies unresolved V genes cover under half, and the rest lacks a known reason. This sample is represented by roughly 2.6 million clones; just over 90% of them were singletons. The top ten hold more than 0.12% of the sample. Material for sequencing was naive CD4+ T cells sorted from blood. Interpreted using the paper, the cell subset or site label stands for: CD45RA+ positively selected. The source is a man aged 18-30 years in good health.

The chain uses TRBV10-3 and TRBJ2-2; tentatively, D is TRBD2 (5 bases). CDR3 length equals 15 residues. Trimming stripped 8 bases from V and 2 bases from J, with 15 bases between. Germline V gene data show CDR1 as ENHRY and CDR2 as SYGVKD. As DNA, the CDR3 is TGTGCCATCGCGGCCCGGGGAATAAACACCGGGGAGCTGTTTTTT. Translated: CAIAARGINTGELFF.

Regarding this clone: The same CDR3 can be traced to other DNA sequences in this sample. The rearrangement joins TRBV28 to TRBJ1-2; tentative D call: TRBD1 (5 bases). V gave up 3 bases and J gave up 4 bases, with 9 bases separating them. Germline-derived CDR1 and CDR2 are MDHEN and SYDVKM. The length of the CDR3 is 13 residues. Written as DNA, the CDR3 is TGTGCCAGCAGTTTCGGGGGGGGCTATGGCTACACCTTC. Protein product: CASSFGGGYGYTF.

The chain couples TRBV10-3 to TRBJ2-1; 9 positions match TRBD2. The V gene's germline CDR1 is ENHRY and CDR2 SYGVKD. V dropped 9 bases and J dropped 5; count of bases not matched to a gene: 5. This CDR3 contains 13 residues. The CDR3 DNA sequence: TGTGCCATAGGGGGACTAGCAAACAATGAGCAGTTCTTC. Residues: CAIGGLANNEQFF.

This chain connects TRBV9 to TRBJ2-2, with 14 bases aligning to TRBD2. Germline loops: CDR1 SGDLS, CDR2 YYNGEE. The CDR3 spans 20 residues. J lost 0 bases, V lost 7 bases, and 14 bases had no gene match. In DNA, the CDR3 is TGTGCCAGCGCACGCCGAGGACTAGCGGGAGGAGGGTCGAACACCGGGGAGCTGTTTTTT. It codes for CASARRGLAGGGSNTGELFF.

The genes are TRBV5-6 and TRBJ2-3, with TRBD2 identical over 13 bases. V shed 2 bases and J 6 bases; nucleotides not matched to a gene: 6. CDR3 length: 16 residues. Germline assignment: CDR1 SGHDT and CDR2 YYEEEE. CDR3 residues: CASSLRTSGRGDTQYF. CDR3 coding DNA: TGTGCCAGCAGCTTAAGGACTAGCGGGAGAGGTGATACGCAGTATTTT.

The chain combines TRBV19 with TRBJ2-4, with D uncertain. The germline CDR1 and CDR2 sequences are LNHDA and SQIVND (reference sequence). The CDR3 has 12 residues. Deletions cut 2 bases from V and 5 bases from J, with 4 bases between. This CDR3 reads CASSISQNIQYF. For the CDR3, the DNA is TGTGCCAGTAGTATAAGCCAAAACATTCAGTACTTC. The full variable domain, in which reference TRBV19 and TRBJ2-4 provide the parts outside the CDR3, is DGGITQSPKYLFRKEGQNVTLSCEQNLNHDAMYWYRQDPGQGLRLIYYSQIVNDFQKGDIAEGYSVSREKKESFPLTVTSAQKNPTAFYLCASSISQNIQYFGAGTRLSVL.